This TCR beta chain was obtained from a study of cytomegalovirus exposure and HLA in healthy donors. V gave up 0 bases and J gave up 4 bases; unmatched junction bases: 4. The germline gives CDR1 SGHRS, CDR2 YFSETQ. CDR3 length equals 15 residues. Findings and limits, study-wide: Researchers counted approximately 160 TCR beta chains as cytomegalovirus-associated. That first-cohort TCR clusters tended to co-occur in the roughly 120 validation repertoires was found in a later analysis.

Here immunoSEQ multiplex PCR was the method, and the copy in TCRdb shows in-frame clones only, minus some. Counted here are some 98,000 clones, about 90% occurring once; the ten biggest clones make up approximately 5.8%. Of note for this clone: Its antigen is unknown.

The chain is built from TRBV5-1 and TRBJ2-1, with 7 bases fitting TRBD1. Sequenced sample: PBMCs. The receptor's source is a man aged 18 to 35 in good health and CMV-seropositive. The CDR3 nucleotides read TGCGCCAGCAGCTTGGGACAGGGTGAATACAATGAGCAGTTCTTC. Protein sequence: CASSLGQGEYNEQFF.